Listed below are T cell receptor beta chains from one sample, sequenced in a study of shared clonotypes between healthy human individuals. TCRdb's copy holds only in-frame clones and misses some; the assay was immunoSEQ multiplex PCR. The repertoire includes 2 million to 2.5 million clones, about nine tenths of them detected once, and around 0.38% sits in the top ten. The specimen was naive CD4+ T cells from PBMCs. The receptor set was obtained from a man aged 18 to 35 in good health. Some clones in this sample may be carry-over from other donors' samples. The CDR3 runs from the conserved cysteine through the conserved F or W. The D gene is left open where the match is weak. The size of a clone is reported for some rows only, either as once, few or many, or as a class for expanded clones.

CDR3nt	CDR3aa	j_gene	abundance	d_gene	v_gene
TGTGCCAGTAGTCTCCGGACCGAGTATAGCAATCAGCCCCAGCATTTT	CASSLRTEYSNQPQHF	TRBJ1-5	-	-	TRBV19
TGTGCCAGTTATCCGGGGGCGCAAGGAAACACCATATATTTT	CASYPGAQGNTIYF	TRBJ1-3	-	-	TRBV28
TGTGCCTGGAGTGTTGCGGGAGACATTGAGCAGTTCTTC	CAWSVAGDIEQFF	TRBJ2-1	-	TRBD2	TRBV30
TGTGCCAGCAGCTTAGAGGGACGGACTGAAGCTTTCTTT	CASSLEGRTEAFF	TRBJ1-1	-	-	TRBV7-3
TGTGCCAGCAGTACCGGGACTACAAACTACGAGCAGTACTTC	CASSTGTTNYEQYF	TRBJ2-7	-	TRBD2	TRBV6-6
TGCGCCAGCAGCATGATGTCGCACACCTTCGCTGAAGCTTTCTTT	CASSMMSHTFAEAFF	TRBJ1-1	-	-	TRBV5-1
TGCGCCAGCAGCTTGGCAGGCATCTCAAGACAAGAGACCCAGTACTTC	CASSLAGISRQETQYF	TRBJ2-5	once	-	TRBV5-1
TGTGCCAGCAGCAAGGACGGGCGGTCCTACGAGCAGTACTTC	CASSKDGRSYEQYF	TRBJ2-7	once	-	TRBV5-6
TGTGCCAGCAGTGACGCTCGACCCTCTGGGGCCAACGTCCTGACTTTC	CASSDARPSGANVLTF	TRBJ2-6	-	-	TRBV6-4
TGTGCCAGTAGTCCCCGGGACAGATCCTACGAGCAGTACTTC	CASSPRDRSYEQYF	TRBJ2-7	-	TRBD1	TRBV19
TGTGCCACCCGGACAGGGGAGGACGATCAGCCCCAGCATTTT	CATRTGEDDQPQHF	TRBJ1-5	once	TRBD1	TRBV2
TGTGCCAGCACCCCAGCGCGAGCAACTAATGAAAAACTGTTTTTT	CASTPARATNEKLFF	TRBJ1-4	-	-	TRBV28
TGTGCCACCAGCGAACGTGTGGGACTAGCGGGATCCTACGAGCAGTACTTC	CATSERVGLAGSYEQYF	TRBJ2-7	-	TRBD2	TRBV15
TGTGCCAGCAGCCCGAGGGGGACAGGGGGTTCCGAGCAGTACTTC	CASSPRGTGGSEQYF	TRBJ2-7	-	TRBD1	TRBV7-8
TGTGCCAGCAGCTTAGTGCCTGGAGAGACCCAGTACTTC	CASSLVPGETQYF	TRBJ2-5	-	-	TRBV13
TGTGCCAGCAGCTTAGGGGCACTCCCCACCGGGGAGCTGTTTTTT	CASSLGALPTGELFF	TRBJ2-2	once	-	TRBV5-8
TGTGCCAGCAGACAAGAGCAGGGAAGAGATACGCAGTATTTT	CASRQEQGRDTQYF	TRBJ2-3	-	-	TRBV2
TGTGCCAGCAGCCCCCCGGCTGGGGGGTTGGAGACCCAGTACTTC	CASSPPAGGLETQYF	TRBJ2-5	-	-	TRBV9
TGTGCCAGCAATTCCGGCCCAGTAACCTATGGCTACACCTTC	CASNSGPVTYGYTF	TRBJ1-2	-	-	TRBV28
TGCGCCAGCCAAGGACCATTGCAGAACACTGAAGCTTTCTTT	CASQGPLQNTEAFF	TRBJ1-1	-	-	TRBV5-1
TGTGCCAGCAGCCCCGCGGGGACAGGGGGACAAAACATTCAGTACTTC	CASSPAGTGGQNIQYF	TRBJ2-4	-	TRBD1	TRBV5-4
TGTGCCACCCCCGGGGTGAATGAAAAACTGTTTTTT	CATPGVNEKLFF	TRBJ1-4	once	-	TRBV28
TGTGCCAGCAGTCGGACAGGGTTTGGAGCGGATCGGCCCCAGCATTTT	CASSRTGFGADRPQHF	TRBJ1-5	-	TRBD1	TRBV27
TGTGCCAGCAGCAATACAAACAGGGGGCGCTCACAGTTCTTC	CASSNTNRGRSQFF	TRBJ2-1	-	TRBD1	TRBV7-2
TGTGCCAGCAGCTCCTCTTGGGGTCAAGGGGAGACCCAGTACTTC	CASSSSWGQGETQYF	TRBJ2-5	once	-	TRBV11-2
TGTGCCAGCAGTCAAGCCAGAAGGAGTGAAAAACTGTTTTTT	CASSQARRSEKLFF	TRBJ1-4	few	-	TRBV6-6
TGTGCCAGCAGCCGTGCCGGAGGGGAAAAACTGTTTTTT	CASSRAGGEKLFF	TRBJ1-4	-	-	TRBV7-2
TGTGCCAGCAGCTCCGACGATCCCACCGGGGAGCTGTTTTTT	CASSSDDPTGELFF	TRBJ2-2	-	-	TRBV5-5
TGTGCCAGCAGCTTTGGGGTGGTAGTTCGGACAGATACGCAGTATTTT	CASSFGVVVRTDTQYF	TRBJ2-3	-	-	TRBV7-9
TGTGCCTGCCACAGGACAGGCCGGAACACTGAAGCTTTCTTT	CACHRTGRNTEAFF	TRBJ1-1	few	TRBD1	TRBV30
TGTGCCAGCAGGGGCACAGGGGCCTACAATGAGCAGTTCTTC	CASRGTGAYNEQFF	TRBJ2-1	-	TRBD1	TRBV9
TGTGCCAGCAGCTTACTGGTCCGGGAGGTGACCCAGTACTTC	CASSLLVREVTQYF	TRBJ2-5	-	TRBD2	TRBV7-9
TGTGCCAGCAGCGTACAGGGACAGGGTAGAGAGACCCAGTACTTC	CASSVQGQGRETQYF	TRBJ2-5	-	TRBD1	TRBV9
TGTGCCAGCAGCCCTGGACAGGGGAAGGGGCCTTACAATGAGCAGTTCTTC	CASSPGQGKGPYNEQFF	TRBJ2-1	-	TRBD1	TRBV7-3
TGTGCCAGCAGCTTGGGACAGGCGACAGCAGCTAACTATGGCTACACCTTC	CASSLGQATAANYGYTF	TRBJ1-2	-	-	TRBV5-5
TGTGCCATCAGAAACGGGGCAGGAGAGACCCAGTACTTC	CAIRNGAGETQYF	TRBJ2-5	-	-	TRBV10-3
TGTGCCAGCAGCCCGGACTACCCATTATACGAGCAGTACTTC	CASSPDYPLYEQYF	TRBJ2-7	-	-	TRBV7-9
TGTGCCACCAGCAGAGGGGCGGGCGGCTACGAGCAGTACTTC	CATSRGAGGYEQYF	TRBJ2-7	-	-	TRBV15
TGTGCCAGCAGAAAGGAGGGACTATCCGATAGGTCCGGGGAGCTGTTTTTT	CASRKEGLSDRSGELFF	TRBJ2-2	-	TRBD2	TRBV27
TGTGCCTGGAGTCCCGGGACAGGGAATCAGCCCCAGCATTTT	CAWSPGTGNQPQHF	TRBJ1-5	-	TRBD1	TRBV30
TGTGCCAGCACTCTCGGACTCGCCTACGAGCAGTACTTC	CASTLGLAYEQYF	TRBJ2-7	-	-	TRBV6-1
TGTGCCAGCAGCCGCGACGGGACAGGGGTCGGAAACACCATATATTTT	CASSRDGTGVGNTIYF	TRBJ1-3	-	TRBD1	TRBV4-2
TGTGCCAGGAGCCTAGATACTCACTACGAGCAGTACTTC	CARSLDTHYEQYF	TRBJ2-7	-	-	TRBV27